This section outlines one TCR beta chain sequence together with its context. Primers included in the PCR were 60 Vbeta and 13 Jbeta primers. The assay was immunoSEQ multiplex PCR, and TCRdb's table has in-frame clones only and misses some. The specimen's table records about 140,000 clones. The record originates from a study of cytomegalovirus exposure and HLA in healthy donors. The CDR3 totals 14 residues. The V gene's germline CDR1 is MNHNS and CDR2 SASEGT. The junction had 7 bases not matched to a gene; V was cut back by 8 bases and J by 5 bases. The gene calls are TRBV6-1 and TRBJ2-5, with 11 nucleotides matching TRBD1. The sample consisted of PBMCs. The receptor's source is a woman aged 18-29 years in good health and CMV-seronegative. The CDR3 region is CASLDRGRRETQYF. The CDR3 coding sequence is TGTGCCAGCCTGGACAGGGGGCGCCGGGAGACCCAGTACTTC.